These T cell receptor beta chains were read from a single sample in a study of T cells expressing NK-cell markers. TCRdb reprocessed the 5' RACE reads, with one entry per CDR3 protein and no DNA. The sample's table shows roughly 390,000 distinct CDR3 sequences. Sequencing used blood T cells: a sorted CD56 or NKG2C T cell subset, CD4+ or CD8+ T cells, or bulk PBMC T cells (not recorded which). The receptors shown here come from a woman aged 50 to 60 in good health. Both conserved end residues are part of each CDR3. The order of the fields is J gene, V gene, CDR3 protein.

j_call: TRBJ2-1
v_call: TRBV29-1
cdr3_aa: CSVGRRELYYNEQFF

j_call: TRBJ2-5
v_call: TRBV5-1
cdr3_aa: CASSLEGVGGQETQYF

j_call: TRBJ2-1
v_call: TRBV24-1
cdr3_aa: CATSRLAGNEQFF

j_call: TRBJ1-4
v_call: TRBV20-1
cdr3_aa: CSVEGSAREKLFF

j_call: TRBJ1-3
v_call: TRBV7-6
cdr3_aa: CASSLVVQGSWNTIYF

j_call: TRBJ2-1
v_call: TRBV27
cdr3_aa: CASRGGYNEQFF

j_call: TRBJ2-1
v_call: TRBV6-2/TRBV6-3
cdr3_aa: CASRRPLWDEQFF

j_call: TRBJ2-1
v_call: TRBV11-2
cdr3_aa: CASSLDAGIKYNEQFF

j_call: TRBJ2-1
v_call: TRBV2
cdr3_aa: CASSTALAGVGANEQFF

j_call: TRBJ2-1
v_call: TRBV19
cdr3_aa: CASSPSMISYNEQFF

j_call: TRBJ2-7
v_call: TRBV27
cdr3_aa: CASSLSAGTGGGEQYF

j_call: TRBJ2-1
v_call: TRBV20-1
cdr3_aa: CSAVPRVAYNEQFF

j_call: TRBJ2-1
v_call: TRBV7-8
cdr3_aa: CASSLWVPTGPDNEQFF

j_call: TRBJ2-5
v_call: TRBV30
cdr3_aa: CAWTFSPRTRTMYQETQYF

j_call: TRBJ1-2
v_call: TRBV2
cdr3_aa: CASSENRALGGYTF

j_call: TRBJ2-7
v_call: TRBV30
cdr3_aa: CAWSVHATYEQYF

j_call: TRBJ2-5
v_call: TRBV5-1
cdr3_aa: CASKTGVGETQYF

j_call: TRBJ1-1
v_call: TRBV6-5
cdr3_aa: CASTDLNTEAFF

j_call: TRBJ2-2
v_call: TRBV2
cdr3_aa: CASRAGTTNTGELFF

j_call: TRBJ2-1
v_call: TRBV5-4
cdr3_aa: CASSHSGTSINEQFF

j_call: TRBJ2-4
v_call: TRBV27
cdr3_aa: CASSSIQGAKNIQYF

j_call: TRBJ2-7
v_call: TRBV20-1
cdr3_aa: CSASPPYSYEQYF

j_call: TRBJ1-2
v_call: TRBV5-1
cdr3_aa: CASSPTLTGSHGYTF

j_call: TRBJ2-1
v_call: TRBV27
cdr3_aa: CATFGRDTYNEQFF

j_call: TRBJ2-1
v_call: TRBV5-1
cdr3_aa: CASNAGDFNEQFF

j_call: TRBJ2-5
v_call: TRBV6-2/TRBV6-3
cdr3_aa: CASSYSTLAGVPKETQYF

j_call: TRBJ2-3
v_call: TRBV6-6
cdr3_aa: CASRSLADTDTQYF

j_call: TRBJ2-4
v_call: TRBV20-1
cdr3_aa: CSAKRGLAENIQYF

j_call: TRBJ2-1
v_call: TRBV5-1
cdr3_aa: CASSAVHEQFF

j_call: TRBJ2-2
v_call: TRBV10-2
cdr3_aa: CASSELQGAPGELFF

j_call: TRBJ1-3
v_call: TRBV25-1
cdr3_aa: CASSELEGDFGNTIYF

j_call: TRBJ2-2
v_call: TRBV24-1
cdr3_aa: CATDGGPDTGELFF

j_call: TRBJ2-3
v_call: TRBV11-2
cdr3_aa: CASSLVPSSDTQYF

j_call: TRBJ2-2
v_call: TRBV4-1
cdr3_aa: CASSQPLSGGNTGELFF

j_call: TRBJ2-3
v_call: TRBV12-3/TRBV12-4
cdr3_aa: CASSPSSGRVSTDTQYF

j_call: TRBJ2-3
v_call: TRBV6-6
cdr3_aa: CASITGFGDTQYF

j_call: TRBJ1-2
v_call: TRBV5-1
cdr3_aa: CASSLAGDLWGYTF

j_call: TRBJ2-3
v_call: TRBV5-1
cdr3_aa: CASSLETGDGTDTQYF

j_call: TRBJ2-1
v_call: TRBV14
cdr3_aa: CASSQDVRTSGRVNNEQFF

j_call: TRBJ2-1
v_call: TRBV5-1
cdr3_aa: CASSPGPSAGNEQFF

j_call: TRBJ2-2
v_call: TRBV5-1
cdr3_aa: CASSLVGGSPGELFF

j_call: TRBJ2-7
v_call: TRBV20-1
cdr3_aa: CSATGTGGAYEQYF

j_call: TRBJ2-5
v_call: TRBV20-1
cdr3_aa: CSAGEVGKQETQYF

j_call: TRBJ2-5
v_call: TRBV5-1
cdr3_aa: CASSLGLLQETQYF

j_call: TRBJ1-2
v_call: TRBV20-1
cdr3_aa: CSARVGRQNGYTF

j_call: TRBJ1-6
v_call: TRBV12-3/TRBV12-4
cdr3_aa: CASTSVGVPPLHF

j_call: TRBJ1-1
v_call: TRBV15
cdr3_aa: CATSRKDRWNTEAFF

j_call: TRBJ1-4
v_call: TRBV29-1
cdr3_aa: CSVVLRSLQGSAAGEKLFF

j_call: TRBJ2-1
v_call: TRBV20-1
cdr3_aa: CSAITPWGTSGSGEQFF

j_call: TRBJ2-1
v_call: TRBV5-8
cdr3_aa: CASSPKGQGVLGEQFF

j_call: TRBJ2-3
v_call: TRBV20-1
cdr3_aa: CSAQRLAGGLDTQYF

j_call: TRBJ2-7
v_call: TRBV10-3
cdr3_aa: CAISGTASYEQYF

j_call: TRBJ2-1
v_call: TRBV7-8
cdr3_aa: CASNKFWAGSYNEQFF

j_call: TRBJ2-1
v_call: TRBV5-1
cdr3_aa: CASSLIGGISSYNEQFF